The 27 T cell receptor beta chains listed next were all sequenced from one sample in a study of T cells in Graves' hyperthyroidism and ophthalmopathy. The TCR beta CDR3 regions underwent amplification using RNA transcripts as the source. When the TCR CDR3 underwent first-round RT-PCR, the HTBI primer set was used. TCRdb reanalysed the multiplex PCR reads using MiXCR and keeps one entry per CDR3 protein. The sample has 500,000 to 750,000 distinct CDR3 sequences; under 60% are singletons. The sample taken for sequencing was peripheral blood or thyroid tissue (not recorded which). These TCRs come from a woman aged 18-29 years with Graves' hyperthyroidism.

This clonotype was recorded many times. This sequence joins TRBV12-3 or TRBV12-4 and TRBJ2-7, with TRBD2 matching 12 bases. The CDR3 is 17 amino acids. V lost 1 base and J lost 2; bases outside the gene matches: 6. Here the CDR3 reads CASSLGRLAGGPYEQYF. The CDR3 nucleotides are TGTGCCAGCAGTTTAGGACGGCTAGCGGGAGGGCCCTACGAGCAGTACTTC.

The table lists this clonotype with many counts. The genes are TRBV6-6 and TRBJ1-2, with a tentative D call TRBD1 (6 bases). Germline lookup yields CDR1 MNHNY and CDR2 SVGAGI (reference sequence). Trimming took off 2 bases at V and 3 bases at J, with 13 bases between the two ends. This CDR3 contains 15 residues. The CDR3 loop is CASSYGAGVDYGYTF. The CDR3 DNA is TGTGCCAGCAGTTACGGCGCAGGGGTGGACTATGGCTACACCTTC.

The V and J genes are TRBV19 and TRBJ2-3, with no clear D. V gave up 6 bases and J gave up 2 bases, with 9 bases separating them. Germline V gives CDR1 LNHDA, CDR2 SQIVND (reference sequence). The CDR3 is made up of 13 amino acids. CDR3 nucleotides: TGTGCCAGTAGAAAAGGGATCACAGATACGCAGTATTTT. Protein sequence: CASRKGITDTQYF.

V usage is TRBV5-6 and J usage is TRBJ1-3; D may be TRBD1 (5 bases). The germline gives CDR1 SGHDT, CDR2 YYEEEE. The CDR3 loop spans 16 amino acids. V was trimmed by 6 bases and J by 2 bases, leaving 18 bases between them. CDR3 sequence: CASTRGADSAGNTIYF. The CDR3 DNA sequence: TGTGCCAGCACCCGAGGGGCAGACAGTGCTGGAAACACCATATATTTT.

This clonotype has at least ten counts. A much more abundant neighbour one base away suggests this may be a read error. The CDR3 sequence is CSASLKAETRYF. The CDR3 DNA reads as TGCAGTGCTAGTCTTAAGGCAGAGACCCGGTACTTC. The rearrangement links TRBV20-1 to TRBJ2-5; no clear D. In germline, CDR1 is DFQATT, CDR2 SNEGSKA (reference sequence). The CDR3 spans 12 residues.

The chain recombines TRBV20-1 with TRBJ1-2; 7 bases agree with TRBD1. There are 11 residues in the CDR3. The germline CDR1 and CDR2 sequences are DFQATT and SNEGSKA (reference sequence). Trimming took 6 bases from V and 7 from J; bases not matched to a gene: 5. The CDR3 here is CSAPGGLGYTF. CDR3 DNA: TGCAGTGCCCCAGGGGGGCTTGGCTACACCTTC.

J is TRBJ2-5 and V is TRBV3-1; 11 bases agree with TRBD2. CDR1 is LGHDT, CDR2 YNNKEL, per germline (reference sequence). The CDR3 loop spans 17 amino acids. V shed 4 bases and J 1 base; nucleotides not matched to a gene: 8. The CDR3 here is CASSPTTSGELQETQYF. The CDR3 DNA sequence: TGTGCCAGCAGCCCAACGACTAGCGGGGAACTCCAAGAGACCCAGTACTTC.

The table lists this clonotype with a few counts. One base away lies a much larger clone, so this may be a sequencing read error. The chain couples TRBV7-3 to TRBJ1-1; the D is unclear. CDR3 size: 13 residues. CDR1 and CDR2 (germline): SGHTA, FQGTGA. CDR3: CAGSALMNTEAFF. The CDR3 coding sequence is TGTGCCGGCAGCGCCCTAATGAACACTGAAGCTTTCTTT.

The J gene is TRBJ1-1, the V gene TRBV24-1; no clear D gene. This CDR3 has 11 amino acids. Germline loops: CDR1 KGHDR, CDR2 SFDVKD. Trimming pared 8 bases from V and 4 bases from J, leaving 7 bases between. This CDR3 is CATTSGTEAFF. DNA of the CDR3: TGTGCCACCACATCCGGCACTGAAGCTTTCTTT.

This clonotype was seen repeatedly, ten times or more. The chain is built from TRBV4-1 and TRBJ2-2, with a weak D call TRBD1 (5 bases). V was cut by 4 bases and J by 0 bases, with 9 bases left in between. Germline assignment: CDR1 MGHRA and CDR2 YSYEKL. The CDR3 covers 15 residues. The CDR3 DNA reads TGCGCCAGCAGCCCCCCGACAGCGAACACCGGGGAGCTGTTTTTT. It codes for CASSPPTANTGELFF.

This clonotype was seen many times. This chain connects TRBV19 to TRBJ2-5, with 8 bases lining up with TRBD1. There are 16 residues in the CDR3. Per germline, CDR1 LNHDA and CDR2 SQIVND (reference sequence). V shed 6 bases, J shed 2 bases, and the junction held 11 bases outside the gene matches. The CDR3 nucleotides read TGTGCCAGTAGCCCCCGTGGACAGGGACGACAAGAGACCCAGTACTTC. This translates into CASSPRGQGRQETQYF.

This rearrangement joins TRBV18 to TRBJ2-7; D might be TRBD1 (6 bases). Germline CDR1 KGHSH, CDR2 LQKENI. The CDR3 has 14 residues. Deletions cut 2 bases from V and 6 bases from J, with 14 bases between. The CDR3 DNA follows: TGTGCCAGCTCACCAGAGACAGGCCCTGGCGAGCAGTACTTC. This encodes CASSPETGPGEQYF.

This clonotype was recorded at least ten times. The V and J genes are TRBV7-8 and TRBJ1-4; TRBD1 matches 7 bases. CDR3 size: 15 residues. Germline CDR1 SGHVS, CDR2 FQNEAQ. V lost 5 bases, J lost 5 bases, and 8 bases stayed unmatched. Here the CDR3 reads CASSPRQGSNEKLFF. DNA of the CDR3: TGTGCCAGCAGCCCCCGACAGGGATCGAATGAAAAACTGTTTTTT.

The J gene is TRBJ1-6, the V gene TRBV2; 9 bases are shared with TRBD1. CDR3 size: 19 residues. Germline V CDR1 and CDR2: SNHLY, FYNNEI. V dropped 5 bases and J dropped 7; count of bases not matched to a gene: 18. CDR3 residues: CASSPYRGPPTRGNSPLHF. The CDR3 coding sequence is TGTGCCAGCAGTCCTTACAGGGGGCCCCCCACCAGGGGAAATTCACCCCTCCACTTT.

There are many counts of this clonotype. The V and J genes are TRBV7-9 and TRBJ2-5; the D call may be TRBD1 or TRBD2 (5 bases each). This CDR3 spans 16 amino acids. The V and J ends lost 0 bases and 4 bases respectively, with 15 bases between them. Germline V CDR1 and CDR2: SEHNR, FQNEAQ (reference sequence). CDR3 DNA: TGTGCCAGCAGCTTAGCGTTTTATGAGGGGCGAGAGACCCAGTACTTC. It codes for CASSLAFYEGRETQYF.

The genes are TRBV7-2 and TRBJ1-1, with D perhaps matching TRBD1 (5 bases). The germline V gene encodes CDR1 SGHTA and CDR2 FQGNSA. The CDR3 is 13 residues long. V dropped 4 bases and J dropped 5 bases, with 11 bases sitting between them. CDR3 amino acids: CASSSEGITEAFF. The CDR3 nucleotides are TGTGCCAGCAGCTCAGAGGGGATAACTGAAGCTTTCTTT.

The CDR3 nucleotides are TGTGCCAGTAGTATAGACAGGGTTGGTGAAGCTTTCTTT. Translated, it gives CASSIDRVGEAFF. This chain connects TRBV19 to TRBJ1-1; the D gene is possibly TRBD1 (5 bases). Per the germline V gene, CDR1 is LNHDA and CDR2 is SQIVND (reference sequence). The length of the CDR3 is 13 residues. Trimming shortened V by 0 bases and J by 7 bases, and 9 bases separated the two germline ends.

V gene TRBV11-2 combines with J gene TRBJ1-5; TRBD1 matches 8 bases. The DNA end is more similar to TRBJ2-3, so the J call may be wrong. CDR1 is SGHAT, CDR2 FQNNGV, per germline. The CDR3 totals 15 residues. The DNA of the CDR3 is TGTGCCAGCAGCTGGTCGACAGGGGAGGCAGGTACGCAGTATTTT. Translation gives CASSWSTGEAGTQYF.

The table lists this clonotype with many counts. This chain joins TRBV12-3 or TRBV12-4 and TRBJ1-6; 9 bases match TRBD1. This CDR3 spans 15 amino acids. The V and J ends lost 5 bases and 9 bases, in that order; junction bases with no gene match: 8. CDR3 sequence reads: CASSTTGTGTSPLHF. As DNA, the CDR3 is TGTGCCAGCAGTACCACCGGGACAGGGACTTCACCCCTCCACTTT.

The gene calls are TRBV12-3 or TRBV12-4 and TRBJ2-6; the D is unclear. Trimming cost V 3 bases and J 4 bases, with 4 bases left between them. This CDR3 has 13 residues. The CDR3 sequence is CASSFEGANVLTF. The DNA of the CDR3 is TGTGCCAGCAGTTTCGAGGGGGCCAACGTCCTGACTTTC.

This clonotype was seen ten or more times. The V call is TRBV19, the J call TRBJ1-1; D gene uncertain. Between the trimmed V and J ends, which lost 6 bases and 0 bases, there was a span of 17 bases. CDR3 size: 16 residues. In germline, CDR1 is LNHDA, CDR2 SQIVND (reference sequence). This CDR3 reads CASRRAGWALNTEAFF. Written as DNA, the CDR3 is TGTGCCAGTAGAAGGGCCGGCTGGGCTCTGAACACTGAAGCTTTCTTT.

This clonotype was observed at least ten times. V and J are TRBV5-4 and TRBJ1-1; D uncertain. V shed 1 base and J shed 2 bases, with 9 bases lying between them. Germline-derived CDR1 and CDR2 are SGHNT and YYREEE (reference sequence). The CDR3 is 14 residues long. CDR3 bases: TGTGCCAGCAGCTTGCTGGGTGACAACACTGAAGCTTTCTTT. Translating it yields CASSLLGDNTEAFF.

Many counts were recorded for this clonotype. The chain's CDR3 is CASSLDPGSAEAFF. The DNA for the CDR3 is TGTGCCAGCAGCTTAGATCCGGGGTCGGCTGAAGCTTTCTTT. The chain joins TRBV7-9 to TRBJ1-1, with D unclear. The germline V and J ends were trimmed by 1 base and 6 bases, with 12 bases remaining between them. Germline CDR1 reads SEHNR; CDR2 reads FQNEAQ (reference sequence). The CDR3 extends over 14 amino acids.

This clonotype was recorded many times. This chain links TRBV15 with TRBJ2-7; TRBD2 matches 11 bases. In germline, CDR1 is LNHNV, CDR2 YYDKDF (reference sequence). The CDR3 contains 18 residues. Unmatched junction bases numbered 11, after V lost 3 bases and J lost 1 base. The chain's CDR3 is CATSSSRLAGRLSYEQYF. CDR3 in DNA: TGTGCCACCAGCAGTTCCCGACTAGCGGGACGTTTATCCTACGAGCAGTACTTC.

This clonotype has only a few counts. The chain carries TRBV30 and TRBJ2-7; D is perhaps TRBD2 (6 bases). This CDR3 has 13 residues. V was cut by 1 base and J by 3 bases, with 10 bases left in between. Germline lookup yields CDR1 GTSNPN and CDR2 SVGIG (reference sequence). CDR3 nucleotides: TGTGCCTGGAGTGGGAGGGCCGGCTACGAGCAGTACTTC. Translating it yields CAWSGRAGYEQYF.

The chain couples TRBV20-1 to TRBJ1-1; a possible D gene is TRBD1 (5 bases). Germline V gene lookup returns CDR1 DFQATT and CDR2 SNEGSKA (reference sequence). This CDR3 contains 14 residues. The V gene lost 0 bases and the J gene lost 5 bases, with 13 bases spanning the gap. The CDR3 bases are TGCAGTGCTAGAGACGCGGCAGGGAGAACTGAAGCTTTCTTT. Residues: CSARDAAGRTEAFF.

The chain links TRBV13 to TRBJ1-1; D call uncertain. The V gene lost 3 bases and the J gene lost 2 bases, with 16 bases spanning the gap. The V gene's germline CDR1 is PRHDT and CDR2 FYEKMQ (reference sequence). The CDR3 length is 16 residues. The CDR3 nucleotides read TGTGCCAGCAGCTTTCGGACGAGCTTGGGAAACACTGAAGCTTTCTTT. It codes for CASSFRTSLGNTEAFF.